The 2 T cell receptor beta chains below come from one sample, sequenced in a study of cytomegalovirus exposure and HLA in healthy donors. Primers: 60 Vbeta forward and 13 Jbeta reverse. Sequencing was performed with immunoSEQ multiplex PCR; in TCRdb, only in-frame clones are kept and a portion is missing. Seen here are 90,000 to 130,000 clones, less than 80% observed once, and the top ten hold 2% to 2.5%. Material for sequencing was PBMCs. The receptors stem from a woman aged 25 to 45 in good health and CMV-seronegative.

V usage is TRBV4-2 and J usage is TRBJ2-1, with D possibly TRBD1 on 6 matching bases. The CDR3 sequence is 15 residues long. The germline V and J ends were trimmed by 4 bases and 7 bases, with 17 bases remaining between them. Germline CDR1 is LGHNA and CDR2 is YNFKEQ. This CDR3 is CASSPGRGITNEQFF. CDR3 DNA sequence: TGTGCCAGCAGCCCCGGCAGGGGCATTACGAATGAGCAGTTCTTC.

The V call is TRBV9, the J call TRBJ1-1, with 11 bases matching TRBD1. With 4 bases clipped from V and 5 bases from J, the junction kept 4 bases outside the gene matches. Germline CDR1 and CDR2: SGDLS and YYNGEE. This CDR3 is 14 amino acids long. The CDR3 coding sequence is TGTGCCAGCAGCCCCTGGGACAGGGGGACTGAAGCTTTCTTT. Translated: CASSPWDRGTEAFF.